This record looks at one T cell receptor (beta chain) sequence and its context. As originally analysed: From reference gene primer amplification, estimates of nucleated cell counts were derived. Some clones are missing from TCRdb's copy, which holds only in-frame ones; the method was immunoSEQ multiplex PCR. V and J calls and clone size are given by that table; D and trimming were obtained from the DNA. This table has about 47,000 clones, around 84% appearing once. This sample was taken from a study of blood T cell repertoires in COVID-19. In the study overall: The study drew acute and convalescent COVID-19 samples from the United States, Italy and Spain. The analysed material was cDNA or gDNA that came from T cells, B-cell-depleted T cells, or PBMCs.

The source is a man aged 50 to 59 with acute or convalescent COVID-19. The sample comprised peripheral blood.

CDR3 loop: CASRDSGGRKAFF. The CDR3 region has the DNA TGTGCCAGTAGGGACTCAGGGGGCAGGAAAGCTTTCTTT. This sequence joins TRBV19 and TRBJ1-1; 8 bases agree with TRBD1. V was clipped by 6 bases and J by 9 bases; unmatched bases: 9. The length of the CDR3 is 13 residues. Looked up from germline, CDR1 is LNHDA and CDR2 is SQIVND (reference sequence).